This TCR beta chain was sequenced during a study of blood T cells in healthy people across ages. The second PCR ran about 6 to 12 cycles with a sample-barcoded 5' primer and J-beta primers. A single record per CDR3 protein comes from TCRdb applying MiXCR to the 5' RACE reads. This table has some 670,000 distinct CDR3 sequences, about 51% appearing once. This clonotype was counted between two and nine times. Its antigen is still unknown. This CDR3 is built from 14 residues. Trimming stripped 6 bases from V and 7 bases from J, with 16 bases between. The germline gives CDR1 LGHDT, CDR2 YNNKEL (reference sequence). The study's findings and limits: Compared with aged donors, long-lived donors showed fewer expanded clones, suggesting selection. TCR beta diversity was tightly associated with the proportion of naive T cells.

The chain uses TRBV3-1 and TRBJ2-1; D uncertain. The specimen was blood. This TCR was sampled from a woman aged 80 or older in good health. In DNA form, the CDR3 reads TGTGCCAGCAGGCTAATGGACCTGCCTAATGAGCAGTTCTTC. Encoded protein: CASRLMDLPNEQFF.